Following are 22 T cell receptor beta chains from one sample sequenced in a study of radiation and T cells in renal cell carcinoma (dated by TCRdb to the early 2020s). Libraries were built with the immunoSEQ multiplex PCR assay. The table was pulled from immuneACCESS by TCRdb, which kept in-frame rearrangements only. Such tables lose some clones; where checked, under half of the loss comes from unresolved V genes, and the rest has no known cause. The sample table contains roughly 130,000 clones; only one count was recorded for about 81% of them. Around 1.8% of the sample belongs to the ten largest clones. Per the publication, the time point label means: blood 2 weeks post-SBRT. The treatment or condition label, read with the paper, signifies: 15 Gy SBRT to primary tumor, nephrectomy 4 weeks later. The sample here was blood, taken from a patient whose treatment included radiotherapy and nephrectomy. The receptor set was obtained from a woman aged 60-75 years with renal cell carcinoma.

The CDR3 coding sequence is TGTGCCAGCTCACCACCGTTGTCTCAGGGGGCTTCGATCAGCTCTGGGGCCAACGTCCTGACTTTC. Protein product: CASSPPLSQGASISSGANVLTF. This chain connects TRBV18 to TRBJ2-6; 8 nucleotides agree with TRBD1. The CDR3 covers 22 residues. In germline, CDR1 is KGHSH, CDR2 LQKENI. The V segment lost 0 bases and the J segment 0 bases; nucleotides outside the gene matches: 16.

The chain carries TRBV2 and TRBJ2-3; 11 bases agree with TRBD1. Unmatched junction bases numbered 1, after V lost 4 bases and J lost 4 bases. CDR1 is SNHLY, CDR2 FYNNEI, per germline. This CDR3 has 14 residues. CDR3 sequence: CASSGTGGADTQYF. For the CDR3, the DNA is TGTGCCAGCAGTGGGACAGGGGGCGCAGATACGCAGTATTTT. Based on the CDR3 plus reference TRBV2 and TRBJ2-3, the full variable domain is EPEVTQTPSHQVTQMGQEVILRCVPISNHLYFYWYRQILGQKVEFLVSFYNNEISEKSEIFDDQFSVERPDGSNFTLKIRSTKLEDSAMYFCASSGTGGADTQYFGPGTRLTVL.

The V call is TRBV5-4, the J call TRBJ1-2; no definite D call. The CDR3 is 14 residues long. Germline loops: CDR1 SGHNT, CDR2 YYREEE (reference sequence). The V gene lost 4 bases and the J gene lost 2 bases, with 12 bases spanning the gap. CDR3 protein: CASSDGGENYGYTF. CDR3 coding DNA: TGTGCCAGCAGCGATGGCGGGGAAAACTATGGCTACACCTTC.

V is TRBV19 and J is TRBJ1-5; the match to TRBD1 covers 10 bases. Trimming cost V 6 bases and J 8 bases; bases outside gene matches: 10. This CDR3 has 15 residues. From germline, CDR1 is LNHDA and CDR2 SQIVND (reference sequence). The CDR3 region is CASRQTGTGEKPQHF. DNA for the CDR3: TGTGCCAGTAGACAAACCGGGACAGGGGAGAAGCCCCAGCATTTT.

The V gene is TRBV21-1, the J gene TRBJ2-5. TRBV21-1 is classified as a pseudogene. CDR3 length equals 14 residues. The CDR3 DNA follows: TGTGCCAGCAGCAAAGGGAGTGGGAAGGAGACCCAGTACTTC. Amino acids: CASSKGSGKETQYF.

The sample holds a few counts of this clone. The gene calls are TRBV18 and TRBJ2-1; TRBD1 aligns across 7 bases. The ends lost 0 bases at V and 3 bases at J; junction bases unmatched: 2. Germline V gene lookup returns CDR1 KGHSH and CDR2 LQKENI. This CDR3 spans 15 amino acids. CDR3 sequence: CASSPPGTDYNEQFF. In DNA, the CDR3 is TGTGCCAGCTCACCACCCGGGACAGACTACAATGAGCAGTTCTTC.

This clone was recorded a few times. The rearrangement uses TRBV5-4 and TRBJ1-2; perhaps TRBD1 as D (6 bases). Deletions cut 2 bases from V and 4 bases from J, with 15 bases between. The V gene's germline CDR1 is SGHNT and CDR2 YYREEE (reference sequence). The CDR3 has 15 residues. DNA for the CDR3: TGTGCCAGCAGCTTAGAGACACAGGGAACCTATGGCTACACCTTC. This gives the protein CASSLETQGTYGYTF.

DNA for the CDR3: TGCGCCAGCAGCTTATTAAGTAACTCGAACACTGAAGCTTTCTTT. Protein: CASSLLSNSNTEAFF. The chain uses TRBV5-1 and TRBJ1-1; D is undetermined. With 2 bases removed from V and 1 base from J, the gap between germline ends came to 12 bases. The CDR3 has 15 residues. Germline V gene data show CDR1 as SGHRS and CDR2 as YFSETQ.

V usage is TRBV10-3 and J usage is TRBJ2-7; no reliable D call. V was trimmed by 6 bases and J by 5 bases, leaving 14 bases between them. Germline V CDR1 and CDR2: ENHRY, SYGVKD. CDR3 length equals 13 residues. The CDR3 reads CAISPSVNNEQYF. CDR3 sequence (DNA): TGTGCCATCAGCCCCTCAGTTAATAACGAGCAGTACTTC.

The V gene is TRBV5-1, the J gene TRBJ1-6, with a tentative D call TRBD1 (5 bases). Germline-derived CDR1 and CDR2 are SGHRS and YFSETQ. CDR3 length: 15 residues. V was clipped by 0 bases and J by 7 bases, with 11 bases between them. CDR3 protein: CASSLGGRANSPLHF. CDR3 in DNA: TGCGCCAGCAGCTTGGGAGGCAGGGCCAATTCACCCCTCCACTTT.

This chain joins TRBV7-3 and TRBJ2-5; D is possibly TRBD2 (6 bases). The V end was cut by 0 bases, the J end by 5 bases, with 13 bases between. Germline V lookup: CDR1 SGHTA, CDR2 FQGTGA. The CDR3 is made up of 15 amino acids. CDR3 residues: CASSLTNGRGETQYF. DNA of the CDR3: TGTGCCAGCAGCTTAACGAACGGGAGAGGGGAGACCCAGTACTTC.

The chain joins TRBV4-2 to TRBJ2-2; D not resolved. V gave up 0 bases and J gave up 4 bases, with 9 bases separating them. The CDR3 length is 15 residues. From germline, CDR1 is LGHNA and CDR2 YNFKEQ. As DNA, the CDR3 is TGTGCCAGCAGCCAAGAGGTAACGTTCACCGGGGAGCTGTTTTTT. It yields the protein CASSQEVTFTGELFF.

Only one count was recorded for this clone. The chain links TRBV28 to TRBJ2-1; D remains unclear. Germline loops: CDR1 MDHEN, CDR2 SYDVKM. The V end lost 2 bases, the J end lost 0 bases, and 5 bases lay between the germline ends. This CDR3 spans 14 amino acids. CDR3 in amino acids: CASSLVSSYNEQFF. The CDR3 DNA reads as TGTGCCAGCAGTTTAGTCAGCTCCTACAATGAGCAGTTCTTC.

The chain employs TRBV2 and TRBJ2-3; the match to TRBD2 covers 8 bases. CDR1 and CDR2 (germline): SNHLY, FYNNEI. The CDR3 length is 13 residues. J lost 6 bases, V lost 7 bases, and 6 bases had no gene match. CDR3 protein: CASIRGGRDTQYF. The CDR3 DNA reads TGTGCCAGCATCCGGGGGGGCAGGGATACGCAGTATTTT.

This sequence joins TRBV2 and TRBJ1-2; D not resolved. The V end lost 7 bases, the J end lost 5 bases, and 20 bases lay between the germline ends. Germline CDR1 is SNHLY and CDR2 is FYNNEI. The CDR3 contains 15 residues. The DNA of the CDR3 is TGTGCCAGCATGGAGGGAACCGGACTGGAATATGGCTACACCTTC. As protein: CASMEGTGLEYGYTF.

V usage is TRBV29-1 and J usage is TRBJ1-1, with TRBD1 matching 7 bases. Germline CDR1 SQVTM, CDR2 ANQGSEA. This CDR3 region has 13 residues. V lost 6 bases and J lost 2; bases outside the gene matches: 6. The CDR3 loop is CSVNRGSNTEAFF. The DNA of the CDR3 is TGCAGCGTCAACAGGGGCTCCAACACTGAAGCTTTCTTT.

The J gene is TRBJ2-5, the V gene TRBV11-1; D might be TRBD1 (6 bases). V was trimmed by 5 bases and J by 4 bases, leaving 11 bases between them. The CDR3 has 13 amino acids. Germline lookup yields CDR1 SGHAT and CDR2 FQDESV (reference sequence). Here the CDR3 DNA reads TGTGCCAGCAGCCACAGGGACGTAGAGACCCAGTACTTC. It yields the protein CASSHRDVETQYF.

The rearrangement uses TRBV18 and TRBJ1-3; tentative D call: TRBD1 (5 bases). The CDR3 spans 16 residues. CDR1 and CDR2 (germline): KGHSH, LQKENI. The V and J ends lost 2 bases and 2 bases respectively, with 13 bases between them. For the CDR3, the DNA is TGTGCCAGCTCACCAAGGGGCCCGATGACTGGAAACACCATATATTTT. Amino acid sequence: CASSPRGPMTGNTIYF. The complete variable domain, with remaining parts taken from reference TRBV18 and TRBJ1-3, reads NAGVMQNPRHLVRRRGQEARLRCSPMKGHSHVYWYRQLPEEGLKFMVYLQKENIIDESGMPKERFSAEFPKEGPSILRIQQVVRGDSAAYFCASSPRGPMTGNTIYFGEGSWLTVV.

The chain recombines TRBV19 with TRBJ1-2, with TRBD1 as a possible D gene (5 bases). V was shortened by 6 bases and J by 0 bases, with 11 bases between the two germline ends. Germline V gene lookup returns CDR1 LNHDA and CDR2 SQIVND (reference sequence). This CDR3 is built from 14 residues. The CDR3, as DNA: TGTGCCAGTAGGAGGGGCCCTACTAACTATGGCTACACCTTC. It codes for CASRRGPTNYGYTF.

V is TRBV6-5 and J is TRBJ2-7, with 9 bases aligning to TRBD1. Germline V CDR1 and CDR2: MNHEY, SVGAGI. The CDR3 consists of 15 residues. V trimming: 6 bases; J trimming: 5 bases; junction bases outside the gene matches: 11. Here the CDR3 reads CASSPRTGGRDEQYF. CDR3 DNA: TGTGCCAGCAGCCCCCGAACAGGGGGCCGCGACGAGCAGTACTTC.

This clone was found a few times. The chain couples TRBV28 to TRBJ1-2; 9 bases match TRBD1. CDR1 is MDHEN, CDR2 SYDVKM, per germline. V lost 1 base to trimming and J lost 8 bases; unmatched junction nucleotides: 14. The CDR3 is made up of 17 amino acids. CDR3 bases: TGTGCCAGCAGTTTATTCTATTCTTGGGACAGGGCGGGAGGCTACACCTTC. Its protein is CASSLFYSWDRAGGYTF.

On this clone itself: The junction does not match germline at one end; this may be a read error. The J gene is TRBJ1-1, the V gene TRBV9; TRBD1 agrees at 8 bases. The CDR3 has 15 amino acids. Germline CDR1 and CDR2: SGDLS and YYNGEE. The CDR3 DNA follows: TGTGCCAGCAGCGCCCTACAGGGGGTCGGCACTGAAGCTCTCTTT. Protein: CASSALQGVGTEALF.